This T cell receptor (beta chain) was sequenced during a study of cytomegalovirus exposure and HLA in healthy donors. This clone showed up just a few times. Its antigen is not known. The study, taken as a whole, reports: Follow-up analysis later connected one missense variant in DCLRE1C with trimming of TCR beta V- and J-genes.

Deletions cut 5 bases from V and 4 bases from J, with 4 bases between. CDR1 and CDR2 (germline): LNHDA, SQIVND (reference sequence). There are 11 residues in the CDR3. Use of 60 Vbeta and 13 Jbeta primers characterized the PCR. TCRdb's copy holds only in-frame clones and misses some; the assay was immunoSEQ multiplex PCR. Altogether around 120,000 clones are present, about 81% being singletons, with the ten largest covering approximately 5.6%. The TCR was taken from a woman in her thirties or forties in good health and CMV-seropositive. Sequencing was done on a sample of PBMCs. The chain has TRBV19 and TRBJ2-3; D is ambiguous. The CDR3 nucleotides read TGTGCCAGTAGTGACTCAGATACGCAGTATTTT. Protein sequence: CASSDSDTQYF.